This T cell receptor (beta chain) was sequenced for a study of vaccination and CD4 T cells after COVID-19. The treatment was: approximately nine-day PBMC culture with coronavirus spike peptide pools or control peptides (ViraFEST assay). First, ViraFEST expanded antigen-specific T cells with peptide pools, and next it sequenced the TCRs. About this clonotype itself: Its antigen is currently unknown.

Scientists ran DNA taken from cultured CD4+ T cells through the Oncomine TCR Beta short-read assay for sequencing. Each CDR3 protein gets one entry after TCRdb re-called the PCR reads with MiXCR. The sample shows over 3,000 distinct CDR3 sequences, over 12% of them seen only once. The CDR3 is 14 amino acids. V was shortened by 3 bases and J by 4 bases, with 12 bases between the two germline ends. The germline CDR1 and CDR2 sequences are KGHSH and LQKENI. Source material: CD4+ T cells from blood, cultured in vitro. This receptor was obtained from a human donor who had recovered from COVID-19. The chain is built from TRBV18 and TRBJ1-2, with D possibly TRBD1 on 5 matching bases. CDR3 region: CASSPTQGGYGYTF. CDR3 sequence (DNA): TGTGCCAGCTCACCCACGCAGGGAGGCTATGGCTACACCTTC. Full variable domain (missing parts from reference TRBV18 and TRBJ1-2): NAGVMQNPRHLVRRRGQEARLRCSPMKGHSHVYWYRQLPEEGLKFMVYLQKENIIDESGMPKERFSAEFPKEGPSILRIQQVVRGDSAAYFCASSPTQGGYGYTFGSGTRLTVV.